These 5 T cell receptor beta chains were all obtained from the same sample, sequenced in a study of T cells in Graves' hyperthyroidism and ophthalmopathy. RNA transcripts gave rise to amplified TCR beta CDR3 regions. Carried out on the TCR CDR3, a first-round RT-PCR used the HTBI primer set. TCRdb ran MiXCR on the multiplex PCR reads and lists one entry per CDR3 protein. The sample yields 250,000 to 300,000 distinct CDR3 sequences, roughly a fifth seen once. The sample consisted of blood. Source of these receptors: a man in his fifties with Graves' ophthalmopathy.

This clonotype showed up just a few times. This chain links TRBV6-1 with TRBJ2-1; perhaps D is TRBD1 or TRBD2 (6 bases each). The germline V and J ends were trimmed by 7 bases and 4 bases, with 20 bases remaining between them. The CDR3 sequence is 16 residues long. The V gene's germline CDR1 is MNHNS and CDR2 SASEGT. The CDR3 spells CASTLGIGGRYNEQFF. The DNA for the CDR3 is TGTGCCAGCACCCTAGGGATCGGGGGCAGATACAATGAGCAGTTCTTC.

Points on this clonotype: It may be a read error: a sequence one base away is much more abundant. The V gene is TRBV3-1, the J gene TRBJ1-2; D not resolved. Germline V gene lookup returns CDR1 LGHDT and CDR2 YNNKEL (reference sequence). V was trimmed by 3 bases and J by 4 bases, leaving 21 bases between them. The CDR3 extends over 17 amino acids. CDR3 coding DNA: TGTGCCAGCAGCCATACCCCATCTATATCCTCTAGCTATGGCTACACCTTC. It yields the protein CASSHTPSISSSYGYTF.

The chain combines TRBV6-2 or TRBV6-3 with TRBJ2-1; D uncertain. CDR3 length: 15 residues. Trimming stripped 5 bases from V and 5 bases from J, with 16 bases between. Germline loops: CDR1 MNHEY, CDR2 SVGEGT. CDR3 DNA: TGTGCCAGCAGTAAGAACGATGGTGGCCACAATGAGCAGTTCTTC. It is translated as CASSKNDGGHNEQFF.

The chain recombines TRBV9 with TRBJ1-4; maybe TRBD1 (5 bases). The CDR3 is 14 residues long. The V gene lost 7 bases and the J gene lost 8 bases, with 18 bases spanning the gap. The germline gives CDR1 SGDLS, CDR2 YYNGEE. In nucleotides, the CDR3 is TGTGCCAGCGGACACGGGGTCGCGAACGAAAAACTGTTTTTT. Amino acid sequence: CASGHGVANEKLFF.

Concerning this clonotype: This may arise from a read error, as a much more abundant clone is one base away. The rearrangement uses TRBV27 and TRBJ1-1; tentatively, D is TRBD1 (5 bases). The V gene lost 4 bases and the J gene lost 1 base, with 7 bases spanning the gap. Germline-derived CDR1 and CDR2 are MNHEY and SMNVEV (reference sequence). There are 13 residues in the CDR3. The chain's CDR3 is CASSWGKNTEAFF. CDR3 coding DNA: TGTGCCAGCAGTTGGGGCAAGAACACTGAAGCTTTCTTT.